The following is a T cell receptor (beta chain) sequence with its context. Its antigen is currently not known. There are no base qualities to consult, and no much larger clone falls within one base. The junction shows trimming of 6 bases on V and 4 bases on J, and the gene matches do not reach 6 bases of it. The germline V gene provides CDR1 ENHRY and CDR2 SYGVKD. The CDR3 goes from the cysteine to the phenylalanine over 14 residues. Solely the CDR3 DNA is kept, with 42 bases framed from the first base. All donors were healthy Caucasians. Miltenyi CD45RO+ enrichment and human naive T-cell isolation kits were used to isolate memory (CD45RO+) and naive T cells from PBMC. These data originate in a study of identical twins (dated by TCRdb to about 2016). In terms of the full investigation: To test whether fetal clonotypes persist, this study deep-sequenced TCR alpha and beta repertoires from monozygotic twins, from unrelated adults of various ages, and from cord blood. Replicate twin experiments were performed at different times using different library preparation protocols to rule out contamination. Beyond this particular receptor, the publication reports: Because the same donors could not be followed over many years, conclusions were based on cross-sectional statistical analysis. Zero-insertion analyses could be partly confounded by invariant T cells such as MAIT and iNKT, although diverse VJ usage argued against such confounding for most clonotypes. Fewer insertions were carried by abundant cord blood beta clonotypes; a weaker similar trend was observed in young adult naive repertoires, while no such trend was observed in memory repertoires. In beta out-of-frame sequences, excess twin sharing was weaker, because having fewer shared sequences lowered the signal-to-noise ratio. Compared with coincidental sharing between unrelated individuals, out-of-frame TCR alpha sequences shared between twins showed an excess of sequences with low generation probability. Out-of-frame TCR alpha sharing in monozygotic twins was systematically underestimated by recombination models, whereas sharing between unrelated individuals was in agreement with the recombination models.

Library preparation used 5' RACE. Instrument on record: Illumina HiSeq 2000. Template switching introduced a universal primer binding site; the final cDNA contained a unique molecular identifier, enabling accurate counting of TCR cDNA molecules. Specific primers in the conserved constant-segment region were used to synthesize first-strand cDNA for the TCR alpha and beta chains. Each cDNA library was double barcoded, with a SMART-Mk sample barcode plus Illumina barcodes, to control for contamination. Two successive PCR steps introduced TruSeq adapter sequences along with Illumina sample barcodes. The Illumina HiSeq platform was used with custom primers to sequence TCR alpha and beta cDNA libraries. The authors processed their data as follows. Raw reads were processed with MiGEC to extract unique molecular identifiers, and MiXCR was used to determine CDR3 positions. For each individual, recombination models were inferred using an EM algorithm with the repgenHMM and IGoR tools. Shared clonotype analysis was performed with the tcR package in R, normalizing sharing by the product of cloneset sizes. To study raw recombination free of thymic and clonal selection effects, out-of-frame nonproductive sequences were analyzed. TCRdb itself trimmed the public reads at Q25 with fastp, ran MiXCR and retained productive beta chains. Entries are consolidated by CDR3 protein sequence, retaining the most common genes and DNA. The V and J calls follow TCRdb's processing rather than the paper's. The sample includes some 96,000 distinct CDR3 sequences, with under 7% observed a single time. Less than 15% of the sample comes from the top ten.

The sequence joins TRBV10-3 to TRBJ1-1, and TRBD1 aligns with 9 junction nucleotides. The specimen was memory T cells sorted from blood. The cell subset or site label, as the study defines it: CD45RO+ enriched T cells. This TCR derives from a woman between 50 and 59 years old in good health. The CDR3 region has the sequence CAIRRTGDSTEAFF. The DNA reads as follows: TGTGCCATCAGGAGGACAGGGGATAGCACTGAAGCTTTCTTT.